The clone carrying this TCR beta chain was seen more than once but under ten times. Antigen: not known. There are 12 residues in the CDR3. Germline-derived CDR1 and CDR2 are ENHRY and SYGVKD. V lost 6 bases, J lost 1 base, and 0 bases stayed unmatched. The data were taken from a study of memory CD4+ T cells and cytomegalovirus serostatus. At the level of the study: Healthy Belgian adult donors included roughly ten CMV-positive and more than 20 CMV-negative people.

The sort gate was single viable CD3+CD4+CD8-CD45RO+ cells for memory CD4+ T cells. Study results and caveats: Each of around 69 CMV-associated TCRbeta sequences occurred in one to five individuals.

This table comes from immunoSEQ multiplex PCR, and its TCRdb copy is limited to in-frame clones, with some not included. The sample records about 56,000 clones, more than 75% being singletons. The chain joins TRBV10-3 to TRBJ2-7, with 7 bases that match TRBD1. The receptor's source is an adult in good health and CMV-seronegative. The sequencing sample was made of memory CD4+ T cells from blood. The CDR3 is CAIRGQSYEQYF. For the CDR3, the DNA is TGTGCCATCAGGGGACAGTCCTACGAGCAGTACTTC.